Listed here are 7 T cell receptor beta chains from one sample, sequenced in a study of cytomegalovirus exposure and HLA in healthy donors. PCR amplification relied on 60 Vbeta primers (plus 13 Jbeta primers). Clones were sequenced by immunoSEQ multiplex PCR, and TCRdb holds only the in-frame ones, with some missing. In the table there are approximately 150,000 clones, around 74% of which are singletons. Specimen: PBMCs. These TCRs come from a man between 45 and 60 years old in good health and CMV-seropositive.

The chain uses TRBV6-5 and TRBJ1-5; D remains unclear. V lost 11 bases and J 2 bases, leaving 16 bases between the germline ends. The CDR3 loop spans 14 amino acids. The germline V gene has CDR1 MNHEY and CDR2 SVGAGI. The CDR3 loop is CAYQAEGGNQPQHF. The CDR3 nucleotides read TGTGCCTATCAGGCCGAAGGTGGCAATCAGCCCCAGCATTTT.

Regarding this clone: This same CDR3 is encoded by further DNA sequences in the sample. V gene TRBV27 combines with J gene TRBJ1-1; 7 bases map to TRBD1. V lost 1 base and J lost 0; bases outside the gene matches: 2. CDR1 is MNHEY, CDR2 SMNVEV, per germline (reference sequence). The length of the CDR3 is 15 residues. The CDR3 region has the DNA TGTGCCAGCAGTTTATTGGGACAGTTGAACACTGAAGCTTTCTTT. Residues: CASSLLGQLNTEAFF.

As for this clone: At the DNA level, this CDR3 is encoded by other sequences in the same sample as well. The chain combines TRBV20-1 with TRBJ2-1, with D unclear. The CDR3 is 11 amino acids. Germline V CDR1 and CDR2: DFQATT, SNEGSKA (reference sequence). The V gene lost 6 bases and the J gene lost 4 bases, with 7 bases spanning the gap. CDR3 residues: CSAASYNEQFF. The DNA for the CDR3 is TGCAGTGCAGCCTCATACAATGAGCAGTTCTTC.

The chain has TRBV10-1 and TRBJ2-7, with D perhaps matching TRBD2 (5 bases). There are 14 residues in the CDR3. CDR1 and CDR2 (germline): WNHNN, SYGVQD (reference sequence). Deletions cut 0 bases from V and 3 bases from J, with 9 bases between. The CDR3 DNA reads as TGCGCCAGCAGTGAGTCGATACTAGGCTACGAGCAGTACTTC. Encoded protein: CASSESILGYEQYF.

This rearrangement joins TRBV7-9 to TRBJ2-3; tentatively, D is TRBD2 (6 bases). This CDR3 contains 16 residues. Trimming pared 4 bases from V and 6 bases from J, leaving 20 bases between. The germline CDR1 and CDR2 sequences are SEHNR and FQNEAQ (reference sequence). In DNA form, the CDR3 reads TGTGCCAGCAGCTCGGGATTTGGAGGGCCAGCGGATACGCAGTATTTT. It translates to CASSSGFGGPADTQYF.

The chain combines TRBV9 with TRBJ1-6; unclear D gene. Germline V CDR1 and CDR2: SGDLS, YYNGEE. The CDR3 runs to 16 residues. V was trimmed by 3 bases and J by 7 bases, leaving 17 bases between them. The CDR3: CASSAEPHPRNSPLHF. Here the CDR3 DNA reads TGTGCCAGCAGCGCAGAGCCTCACCCGCGGAATTCACCCCTCCACTTT.

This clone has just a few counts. The CDR3 region has the DNA TGTGCCAGCAACCGCGGGTTCAATCAGCCCCAGCATTTT. Its protein product is CASNRGFNQPQHF. The rearrangement links TRBV28 to TRBJ1-5; D unresolved. Germline V CDR1 and CDR2: MDHEN, SYDVKM. Trimming removed 7 bases from V and 3 bases from J, with 10 bases in between. The CDR3 loop spans 13 amino acids. Full variable domain (rest looked up from reference TRBV28 and TRBJ1-5): DVKVTQSSRYLVKRTGEKVFLECVQDMDHENMFWYRQDPGLGLRLIYFSYDVKMKEKGDIPEGYSVSREKKERFSLILESASTNQTSMYLCASNRGFNQPQHFGDGTRLSIL.